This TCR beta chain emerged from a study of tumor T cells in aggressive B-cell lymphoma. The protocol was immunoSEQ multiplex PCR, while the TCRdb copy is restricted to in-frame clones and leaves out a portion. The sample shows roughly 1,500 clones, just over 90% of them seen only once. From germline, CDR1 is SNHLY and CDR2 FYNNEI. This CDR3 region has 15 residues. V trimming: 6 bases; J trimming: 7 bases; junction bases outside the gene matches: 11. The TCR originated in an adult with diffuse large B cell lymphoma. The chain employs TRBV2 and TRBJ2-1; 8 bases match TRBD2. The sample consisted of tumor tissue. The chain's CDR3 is CASSSVSGGINEQFF. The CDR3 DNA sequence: TGTGCCAGCAGCTCGGTCAGCGGGGGAATTAATGAGCAGTTCTTC.